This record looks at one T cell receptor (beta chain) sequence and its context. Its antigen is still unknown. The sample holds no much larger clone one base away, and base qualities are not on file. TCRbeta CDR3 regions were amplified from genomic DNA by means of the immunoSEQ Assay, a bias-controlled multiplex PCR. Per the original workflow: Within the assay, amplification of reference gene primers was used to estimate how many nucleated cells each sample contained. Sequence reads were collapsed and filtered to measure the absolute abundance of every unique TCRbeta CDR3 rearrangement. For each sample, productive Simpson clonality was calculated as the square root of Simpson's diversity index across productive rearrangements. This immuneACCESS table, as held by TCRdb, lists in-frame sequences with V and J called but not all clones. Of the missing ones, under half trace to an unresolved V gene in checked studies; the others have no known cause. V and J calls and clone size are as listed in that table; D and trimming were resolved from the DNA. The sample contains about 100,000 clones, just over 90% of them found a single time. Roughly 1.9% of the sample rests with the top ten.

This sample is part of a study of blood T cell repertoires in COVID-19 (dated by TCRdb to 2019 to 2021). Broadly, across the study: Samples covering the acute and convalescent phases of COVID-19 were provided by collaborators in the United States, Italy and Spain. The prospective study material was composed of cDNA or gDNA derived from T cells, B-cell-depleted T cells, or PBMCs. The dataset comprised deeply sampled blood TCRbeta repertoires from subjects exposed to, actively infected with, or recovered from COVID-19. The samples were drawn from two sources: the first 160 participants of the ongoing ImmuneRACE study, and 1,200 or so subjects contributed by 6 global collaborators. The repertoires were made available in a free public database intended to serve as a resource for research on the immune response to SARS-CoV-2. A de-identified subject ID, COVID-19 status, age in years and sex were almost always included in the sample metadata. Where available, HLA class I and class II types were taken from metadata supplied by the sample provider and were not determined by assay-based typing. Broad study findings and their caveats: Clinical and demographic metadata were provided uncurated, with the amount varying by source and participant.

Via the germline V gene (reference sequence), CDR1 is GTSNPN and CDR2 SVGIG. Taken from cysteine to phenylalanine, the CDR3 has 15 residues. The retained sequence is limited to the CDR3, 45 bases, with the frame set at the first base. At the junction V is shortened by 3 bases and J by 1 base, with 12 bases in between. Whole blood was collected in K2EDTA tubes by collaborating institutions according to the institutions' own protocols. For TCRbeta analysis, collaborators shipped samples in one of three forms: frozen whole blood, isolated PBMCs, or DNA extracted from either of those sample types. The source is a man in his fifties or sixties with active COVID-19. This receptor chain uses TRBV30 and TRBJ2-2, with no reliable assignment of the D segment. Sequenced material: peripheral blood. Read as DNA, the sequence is TGTGCCTGGAGGACCAGTCGAGGGAACACCGGGGAGCTGTTTTTT. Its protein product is CAWRTSRGNTGELFF. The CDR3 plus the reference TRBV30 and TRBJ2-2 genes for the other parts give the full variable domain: SQTIHQWPATLVQPVGSPLSLECTVEGTSNPNLYWYRQAAGRGLQLLFYSVGIGQISSEVPQNLSASRPQDRQFILSSKKLLLSDSGFYLCAWRTSRGNTGELFFGEGSRLTVL.